What follows is one TCR beta chain and its context. Its antigen remains unidentified. TCR beta libraries were made by quantitative 5'-RACE with molecular barcodes. TCRdb independently ran MiXCR on the 5' RACE reads; one entry per CDR3 protein. The table records about 40,000 distinct CDR3 sequences, 16% of them present only once. This sample is part of a study of CD8 T cells in ankylosing spondylitis. Notes on the study in general: Reactive arthritis synovial fluid and blood were previously reported to contain some motif variants. Disease-linked clones reportedly concentrated significantly in matched ankylosing spondylitis synovial fluid. Ankylosing spondylitis blood appeared to be characterized by a TCR beta motif of roughly eight highly homologous variants.

The CDR3 contains 14 residues. Trimming pared 0 bases from V and 6 bases from J, leaving 8 bases between. This receptor was identified in a male donor with ankylosing spondylitis or in good health (not recorded which). Input material: blood. The J gene is TRBJ2-2, the V gene TRBV12-3 or TRBV12-4; D not certain. CDR3 protein: CASSLAGLAGELFF. The CDR3 DNA reads TGTGCCAGCAGTTTAGCGGGGTTAGCCGGGGAGCTGTTTTTT.